A single sample is the source of the 6 T cell receptor beta chains below, sequenced in a study of radiotherapy plus CTLA-4 blockade in lung cancer. The table came from immunoSEQ multiplex PCR; TCRdb's copy has only in-frame clones and leaves some out. The data hold around 44,000 clones, with approximately 77% observed a single time. The material sequenced was peripheral blood, taken from a patient treated with radiotherapy plus ipilimumab. The receptors shown here come from a human donor with non-small cell lung cancer whose response to radiotherapy plus ipilimumab could not be evaluated.

This chain links TRBV6-5 with TRBJ2-7, with 7 bases matching TRBD1. Germline loops: CDR1 MNHEY, CDR2 SVGAGI. This CDR3 has 15 residues. V shed 2 bases and J 2 bases; nucleotides not matched to a gene: 6. The CDR3 loop is CASSYEQGFTYEQYF. The CDR3 nucleotides are TGTGCCAGCAGTTACGAACAGGGGTTTACCTACGAGCAGTACTTC.

The chain has TRBV14 and TRBJ1-6, with a possible D match to TRBD1 (5 bases). There are 18 residues in the CDR3. V was trimmed by 0 bases and J by 7 bases, leaving 19 bases between them. Germline values: CDR1 SGHDN, CDR2 FVKESK. CDR3 DNA sequence: TGTGCCAGCAGCCAAGAATATCAGGGCCTGTACCTGAATTCACCCCTCCACTTT. Amino acid sequence: CASSQEYQGLYLNSPLHF.

CDR3 coding DNA: TGTGCCAGCTCACCAACACTAGCGGGGGCCCAAGAGACCCAGTACTTC. Protein product: CASSPTLAGAQETQYF. This sequence joins TRBV18 and TRBJ2-5; 11 nucleotides line up with TRBD2. The germline CDR1 and CDR2 sequences are KGHSH and LQKENI. J lost 1 base, V lost 2 bases, and 3 bases had no gene match. The CDR3 is made up of 16 amino acids.

The chain has TRBV28 and TRBJ1-5, with D possibly TRBD1 on 5 matching bases. The germline gives CDR1 MDHEN, CDR2 SYDVKM. Trimming removed 8 bases at V and 10 bases at J, with 18 bases between. There are 13 residues in the CDR3. The CDR3 nucleotides are TGTGCCAGCCGACAGACCTCCCGGGCTCCCCAGCATTTT. Protein sequence: CASRQTSRAPQHF.

This clone was seen only a few times. The V gene is TRBV5-4, the J gene TRBJ2-1; TRBD2 matches at 10 bases. CDR1 is SGHNT, CDR2 YYREEE, per germline (reference sequence). CDR3 length equals 17 residues. The trim removed 4 bases at V and 10 bases at J, leaving 17 bases unmatched. DNA of the CDR3: TGTGCCAGCAGCCCCGGCGGGATCCTACTAGCGGGAAGGGAGCAGTTCTTC. Translating it yields CASSPGGILLAGREQFF.

J is TRBJ2-7 and V is TRBV27, with a weak D call TRBD2 (6 bases). Looked up from germline, CDR1 is MNHEY and CDR2 is SMNVEV (reference sequence). The germline V and J ends were trimmed by 5 bases and 2 bases, with 10 bases remaining between them. The CDR3 spans 13 residues. The CDR3 spells CASSLRDPYEQYF. In nucleotides, the CDR3 is TGTGCCAGCAGTCTGCGGGACCCCTACGAGCAGTACTTC.